The clone carrying this T cell receptor (beta chain) showed up many times. The target antigen is unknown. CDR1 is DFQATT and CDR2 is SNEGSKA in the germline V gene (reference sequence). The germline V and J ends were trimmed by 0 bases and 3 bases, with 15 bases remaining between them. The CDR3 contains 16 residues. Each CDR3 protein is one row after TCRdb ran MiXCR on the reads. The data hold hundreds of thousands of distinct CDR3 sequences, with 20% to 25% observed a single time. The data stem from a study of T cell repertoires in cytomegalovirus infection. Study background: Public TCR beta signature analysis indicated the presence of both CMV infection and matching HLA type.

Study outcomes and limitations: Identification of carriers of CMV plus the relevant HLA was achieved through cumulative public TCR beta family frequency. HLA-C-restricted TCR beta clonotypes specific for CMV led the ex vivo response.

The source of this sequence is a human donor in good health (CMV status not recorded). Some clones in this sample may be carry-over from other donors' samples. Sequenced input: CD8+ T cells from PBMCs. The chain combines TRBV20-1 with TRBJ2-4; D unclear. The CDR3 here is CSARDSSIHSKNIQYF. The CDR3 DNA sequence: TGCAGTGCTAGAGATAGTAGTATCCACAGCAAAAACATTCAGTACTTC.